This T cell receptor beta chain was profiled in a study of OX40 agonist ivuxolimab in advanced cancers. Sequencing was performed with immunoSEQ multiplex PCR; in TCRdb, only in-frame clones are kept and a portion is missing. Among around 65,000 clones listed, over 60% were seen once. Looked up from germline, CDR1 is MNHEY and CDR2 is SVGAGI. V gave up 7 bases and J gave up 7 bases, with 11 bases separating them. There are 11 residues in the CDR3. The chain carries TRBV6-5 and TRBJ2-7; TRBD1 or TRBD2 may be the D gene (5 bases each). This specimen was CD4+ or CD8+ T cells sorted from blood, taken in a trial of the OX40 agonist ivuxolimab. The clonotype comes from an adult with an advanced solid tumor such as melanoma, head and neck, liver or kidney cancer. The DNA of the CDR3 is TGTGCCAGCACCCGGGGCAGAGAGCAGTACTTC. Encoded protein: CASTRGREQYF.